The 8 T cell receptor beta chains presented below share a single source sample, sequenced in a study of OX40 agonist ivuxolimab in advanced cancers. Produced via immunoSEQ multiplex PCR; TCRdb's table is partial and in-frame only. This sample has tens of thousands of clones; 75% to 90% occur once, and the top ten carry approximately 1.4%. The specimen was CD4+ or CD8+ T cells sorted from blood, collected in a trial of the OX40 agonist ivuxolimab. The source is an adult with an advanced solid tumor such as melanoma, head and neck, liver or kidney cancer.

V gene TRBV27 combines with J gene TRBJ2-1; D is ambiguous. Germline-derived CDR1 and CDR2 are MNHEY and SMNVEV (reference sequence). The V end lost 3 bases, the J end lost 0 bases, and 9 bases lay between the germline ends. The CDR3 has 15 residues. Written as DNA, the CDR3 is TGTGCCAGCAGTTTGGTGTATAGCTCCTACAATGAGCAGTTCTTC. This sequence encodes CASSLVYSSYNEQFF.

In this sample, this clone turned up a few times. The rearrangement uses TRBV18 and TRBJ1-2; 8 bases are a match to TRBD1. The CDR3 extends over 16 amino acids. CDR1 is KGHSH, CDR2 LQKENI, per germline. Unmatched junction bases numbered 16, after V lost 6 bases and J lost 7 bases. The DNA of the CDR3 is TGTGCCAGCTCGCCCACTGGACAGGGTACGGGGCGTGGCTACACCTTC. The encoded protein is CASSPTGQGTGRGYTF.

For the CDR3, the DNA is TGTGCCAGCAGCTTAACATGGACGAACACTGAAGCTTTCTTT. Residues: CASSLTWTNTEAFF. The chain is built from TRBV7-9 and TRBJ1-1; D is undetermined. V was cut by 2 bases and J by 1 base, with 8 bases left in between. In germline, CDR1 is SEHNR, CDR2 FQNEAQ (reference sequence). There are 14 residues in the CDR3.

This chain links TRBV29-1 with TRBJ1-3, with 7 positions matching TRBD1. In germline, CDR1 is SQVTM, CDR2 ANQGSEA. J gave up 3 bases and V 6 bases, and 2 bases lay outside the gene matches. The CDR3 totals 12 residues. The CDR3 DNA follows: TGCAGCGTCCAGGGGGATGGAAACACCATATATTTT. It codes for CSVQGDGNTIYF. Complete variable domain (other parts from reference TRBV29-1 and TRBJ1-3): SAVISQKPSRDICQRGTSLTIQCQVDSQVTMMFWYRQQPGQSLTLIATANQGSEATYESGFVIDKFPISRPNLTFSTLTVSNMSPEDSSIYLCSVQGDGNTIYFGEGSWLTVV.

The chain is built from TRBV2 and TRBJ1-2; D not resolved. The CDR3 loop spans 12 amino acids. Trimming cost V 4 bases and J 3 bases, with 6 bases left between them. Germline CDR1 reads SNHLY; CDR2 reads FYNNEI. This CDR3 is CASSVVDYGYTF. In DNA form, the CDR3 reads TGTGCCAGCAGTGTGGTAGACTATGGCTACACCTTC.

This chain uses TRBV7-8 with TRBJ1-3; 7 nucleotides line up with TRBD1. Germline trimming cut 2 bases from V and 3 bases from J; bases unmatched to any gene: 10. The CDR3 is 17 amino acids. CDR1 SGHVS and CDR2 FQNEAQ come from the germline V gene. The CDR3 bases are TGTGCCAGCAGCTTAATCCCACAGGGGAATGTTGGAAACACCATATATTTT. Encoded protein: CASSLIPQGNVGNTIYF.

The chain links TRBV2 to TRBJ2-2, with 7 positions matching TRBD1. CDR3 size: 14 residues. Looked up from germline, CDR1 is SNHLY and CDR2 is FYNNEI. Trimming at V came to 7 bases and at J to 6 bases, leaving 8 bases not matched to a gene. CDR3: CASTVDRRSGELFF. The DNA of the CDR3 is TGTGCCAGCACCGTGGACAGGCGGTCCGGGGAGCTGTTTTTT.

The chain couples TRBV2 to TRBJ2-5, with 9 bases fitting TRBD1. The CDR3 length is 15 residues. V shed 6 bases, J shed 5 bases, and the junction held 10 bases outside the gene matches. CDR1 SNHLY and CDR2 FYNNEI come from the germline V gene. The CDR3 protein is CASRAGQGLRETQYF. The CDR3 DNA follows: TGTGCCAGCAGGGCTGGACAGGGGCTCAGGGAGACCCAGTACTTC.